This T cell receptor beta chain was retrieved from a study of T-cell reconstitution after alpha-beta-depleted transplantation in children. Overall study results and limits: There were some patients whose high TCRbeta diversity at day 60 came from surviving recipient T cells and thymic progenitors. By about two months after transplant, alpha-beta T cells reportedly arose from several hundred graft clones that had expanded. Fresh T-cell production supplied most of the T-cell counts and diversity seen one year after transplant.

Of note for this clonotype: Its target is unknown.

It was with unique molecular identifiers that the TCRbeta library was prepared. A single record per CDR3 protein comes from TCRdb applying MiXCR to the PCR reads. This table has hundreds of thousands of distinct CDR3 sequences, around 15% appearing once. This CDR3 has 12 residues. V shed 3 bases and J shed 2 bases, with 8 bases lying between them. Germline values: CDR1 DFQATT, CDR2 SNEGSKA (reference sequence). The sequences come from PBMCs, mostly from graft donor cells, collected 360 days after TCRalphabeta/CD19-depleted stem cell transplant. This rearrangement joins TRBV20-1 to TRBJ2-7; D is unclear. The receptor was isolated from a boy under two years old who had a stem cell transplant for Wiskott-Aldrich syndrome, so the T cells may come from the graft donor. Written as DNA, the CDR3 is TGCAGTGCTAGTAGCAGGACCTACGAGCAGTACTTC. As protein: CSASSRTYEQYF.